The 9 T cell receptor beta chains given below trace back to one sample, sequenced in a study of a mutant IDH1 vaccine in newly diagnosed glioma (dated by TCRdb to about 2021). Libraries were made using the immunoSEQ multiplex PCR assay. Imported from immuneACCESS, the table was reduced by TCRdb to in-frame sequences with V and J called. These copies leave out some clones; in studies compared against another copy, an unresolved V gene accounts for under half, and the cause of the remainder is not known. The sample table shows approximately 36,000 clones, and 75% to 85% are seen once. The leading ten clones occupy 7.5% to 10% of the sample. The meaning of the sample's time point label: baseline, week 1 (first vaccination visit). This specimen's treatment or condition label, per the study, means: pre-vaccination baseline after standard-of-care therapy. Sequencing was performed on PBMCs, taken from a glioma patient treated with radiotherapy, temozolomide or both. Receptor source: a man aged 35 to 55 with glioma. Some clones in this sample may be carry-over from other donors' samples.

The chain has TRBV5-1 and TRBJ2-2; D is possibly TRBD2 (5 bases). The CDR3 covers 15 residues. Germline loops: CDR1 SGHRS, CDR2 YFSETQ. Trimming removed 5 bases from V and 3 bases from J, with 14 bases in between. The CDR3 bases are TGCGCCAGCAGTGCTCGGACTGGCGACACCGGGGAGCTGTTTTTT. As protein: CASSARTGDTGELFF. The full variable domain, its missing parts supplied by reference TRBV5-1 and TRBJ2-2, is KAGVTQTPRYLIKTRGQQVTLSCSPISGHRSVSWYQQTPGQGLQFLFEYFSETQRNKGNFPGRFSGRQFSNSRSEMNVSTLELGDSALYLCASSARTGDTGELFFGEGSRLTVL.

The gene calls are TRBV27 and TRBJ2-7; 7 bases match TRBD2. This CDR3 contains 14 residues. With V trimmed by 5 bases and J by 0 bases, 4 bases remained unmatched. Germline V gene data show CDR1 as MNHEY and CDR2 as SMNVEV (reference sequence). CDR3: CASSQAGPSYEQYF. The CDR3 bases are TGTGCCAGCAGTCAAGCGGGGCCCTCCTACGAGCAGTACTTC.

The chain combines TRBV28 with TRBJ2-3; maybe TRBD2 (6 bases). The CDR3 consists of 12 residues. Germline V gene sequence: CDR1 MDHEN, CDR2 SYDVKM. Trimming left V 2 bases short and J 11 bases short, with 11 bases between. The CDR3 nucleotides are TGTGCCAGCAGTTTAAGGCGGGGAAAGCAGTATTTT. It translates to CASSLRRGKQYF.

The chain employs TRBV4-1 and TRBJ2-3; 9 bases match TRBD2. The CDR3 has 17 residues. CDR1 is MGHRA and CDR2 is YSYEKL in the germline V gene. J lost 5 bases, V lost 4 bases, and 13 bases had no gene match. The CDR3 nucleotides are TGCGCCAGCAGCCCCTCTCAATGGGCGGGGGGGGGAGATACGCAGTATTTT. Amino acids: CASSPSQWAGGGDTQYF.

This chain joins TRBV2 and TRBJ2-5, with TRBD1 matching over 10 bases. Trimming cost V 6 bases and J 6 bases; bases outside gene matches: 10. Germline CDR1 SNHLY, CDR2 FYNNEI. The CDR3 runs 15 residues. CDR3 in DNA: TGTGCCAGCAGCGCGGACAGGGGGAGAATAAAGACCCAGTACTTC. Its protein product is CASSADRGRIKTQYF.

Only one count was recorded for this clone. V is TRBV5-4 and J is TRBJ1-1; tentatively, D is TRBD1 (5 bases). This CDR3 is 16 amino acids long. CDR1 is SGHNT and CDR2 is YYREEE in the germline V gene (reference sequence). Trimming shortened V by 0 bases and J by 4 bases, and 16 bases separated the two germline ends. CDR3 sequence: CASSLVPGRGSTEAFF. The CDR3 nucleotides are TGTGCCAGCAGCTTGGTGCCAGGGAGGGGATCCACTGAAGCTTTCTTT.

The rearrangement joins TRBV5-5 to TRBJ1-1; D is ambiguous. The germline V gene has CDR1 SGHKS and CDR2 YYEKEE (reference sequence). The CDR3 contains 15 residues. V dropped 4 bases and J dropped 5 bases, with 18 bases sitting between them. The CDR3 reads CASSPQIGEVTEAFF. As DNA, the CDR3 is TGTGCCAGCAGCCCACAAATTGGGGAAGTAACTGAAGCTTTCTTT.

This clone was seen more than once but under ten times. The chain carries TRBV5-1 and TRBJ2-7, with 9 bases identical to TRBD1. The V segment lost 2 bases and the J segment 6 bases; nucleotides outside the gene matches: 9. This CDR3 contains 15 residues. CDR1 SGHRS and CDR2 YFSETQ come from the germline V gene. The CDR3 sequence: CASSLPGTGSREQYF. The DNA for the CDR3 is TGCGCCAGCAGCTTACCCGGGACAGGGAGTCGCGAGCAGTACTTC.

In this sample, this clone turned up a few times. The CDR3 loop is CSVGLRSTEAFF. The CDR3 region has the DNA TGCAGCGTTGGTCTCAGGTCCACTGAAGCTTTCTTT. This chain links TRBV29-1 with TRBJ1-1; the D is unclear. V dropped 4 bases and J dropped 4 bases, with 10 bases sitting between them. Germline V gene data show CDR1 as SQVTM and CDR2 as ANQGSEA. This CDR3 has 12 amino acids.